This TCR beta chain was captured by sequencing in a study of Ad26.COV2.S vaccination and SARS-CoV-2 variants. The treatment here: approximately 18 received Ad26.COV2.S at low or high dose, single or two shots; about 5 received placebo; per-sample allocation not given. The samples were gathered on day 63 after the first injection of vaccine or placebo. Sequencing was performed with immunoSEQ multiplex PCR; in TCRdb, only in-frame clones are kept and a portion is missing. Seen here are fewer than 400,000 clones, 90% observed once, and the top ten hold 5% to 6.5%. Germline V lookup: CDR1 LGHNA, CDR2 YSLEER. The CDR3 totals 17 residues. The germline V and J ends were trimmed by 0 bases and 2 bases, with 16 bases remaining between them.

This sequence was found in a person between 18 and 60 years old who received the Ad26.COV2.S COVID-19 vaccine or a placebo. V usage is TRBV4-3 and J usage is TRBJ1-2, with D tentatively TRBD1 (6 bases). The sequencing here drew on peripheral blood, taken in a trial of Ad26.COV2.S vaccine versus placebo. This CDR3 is CASSQEDRLDVNYGYTF. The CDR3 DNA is TGCGCCAGCAGCCAAGAAGACAGGCTAGATGTAAACTATGGCTACACCTTC.